This is a list of T cell receptor beta chains from one sample in a study of neoadjuvant anti-PD-1 for oral cavity cancer. Assay: immunoSEQ multiplex PCR; the TCRdb copy retains only in-frame clones and omits some. The sample carries tens of thousands of clones, 25% to 30% recorded once. Material: tumor tissue, obtained after nivolumab (anti-PD-1) treatment. These receptors all stem from a person between 35 and 79 years old with oral cavity squamous cell carcinoma. Both conserved end residues are part of each CDR3. Each record gives: CDR3 DNA, CDR3 protein, J gene, V gene, D gene, clone size, CDR3 length. A D gene is named only where the DNA matches it firmly. The size of a clone is reported for some rows only, either as once, few or many, or as a class for expanded clones.

TGTGCCAGCAGCTTTGTTTTAGCGGGAGAGTCGGGGAATGAGCAGTTCTTC CASSFVLAGESGNEQFF TRBJ2-1 TRBV5-6 TRBD2 few 17
TGCGCCAGCACTCGAGGGGCGTTGAACACTGAAGCTTTCTTT CASTRGALNTEAFF TRBJ1-1 TRBV4-1 . many 14
TGTGCCAGCAGCCCCGTTAGCTCTGGGGCCAACGTCCTGACTTTC CASSPVSSGANVLTF TRBJ2-6 TRBV6-5 . few 15
TGTGCCAGCAGTTACGACAGGTACACTGAAGCTTTCTTT CASSYDRYTEAFF TRBJ1-1 TRBV11-2 . . 13
TGTGCCAGCAGCTCTCCCGGGACAGGGGCCTACGAGCAGTACTTC CASSSPGTGAYEQYF TRBJ2-7 TRBV14 TRBD1 medium-sized 15
TGTGCCAGCTCCCAGACAAAACTTAACTATGGCTACACCTTC CASSQTKLNYGYTF TRBJ1-2 TRBV18 . . 14
TGTGCCAGCAGTAGATCCGGGAACATGGGTTACGAGCAGTACTTC CASSRSGNMGYEQYF TRBJ2-7 TRBV27 . . 15
TGTGCCAGCAGACCACAGGGTTACCAGCCCCAGCATTTT CASRPQGYQPQHF TRBJ1-5 TRBV27 . many 13
TGTGCCAGCAGCTTGTATGGGGCGCAGCCCCAGCATTTT CASSLYGAQPQHF TRBJ1-5 TRBV7-2 . . 13
TGTGCCTGGAGTTCTTCTAGCGGGAGTATTCATAATGAGCAGTTCTTC CAWSSSSGSIHNEQFF TRBJ2-1 TRBV30 TRBD2 . 16
TGTGCCAGCTCACTATGGACAGGGCATGAACAAGCTGAAGCTTTCTTT CASSLWTGHEQAEAFF TRBJ1-1 TRBV18 TRBD1 few 16
TGTGCCAGCAGCGAACTAGCAGGTGCCCCGAACACCGGGGAGCTGTTTTTT CASSELAGAPNTGELFF TRBJ2-2 TRBV7-6 . . 17
TGTGCCAGCAGCCGACTAGCGGGGGGGCTATACGAGCAGTACTTC CASSRLAGGLYEQYF TRBJ2-7 TRBV7-2 TRBD2 few 15